This T cell receptor (beta chain) was retrieved from a study of T cells in Graves' hyperthyroidism and ophthalmopathy. Whole-study context: Peripheral blood collection took place at initial diagnosis, before any treatment. General study findings and limits: Ophthalmopathy could be told apart from stable hyperthyroidism with a 13 V-J model.

Researchers took RNA transcripts and amplified the TCR beta CDR3 regions from them. The HTBI set primed first-round TCR CDR3 RT-PCR. A single record per CDR3 protein comes from TCRdb applying MiXCR to the multiplex PCR reads. The top ten hold about a fifth of the sample, which has 300,000 to 450,000 distinct CDR3 sequences, roughly 13% seen once. Diagnostic decisions used clinical symptoms, serum thyroxine and TRAb, thyroid ultrasound and orbital computed tomography. Comment on this clonotype: Its antigen is unidentified.

CDR3 length: 17 amino acids. Trimming cost V 1 base and J 3 bases; bases outside gene matches: 7. CDR1 LGHDT and CDR2 YNNKEL come from the germline V gene (reference sequence). V usage is TRBV3-1 and J usage is TRBJ1-5, with 9 nucleotides matching TRBD1. The sequenced material came from blood. The TCR originated in a man younger than 45 with Graves' hyperthyroidism that later progressed to Graves' ophthalmopathy. The CDR3 DNA reads TGTGCCAGCAGCCAAGGCCCGGGACAGGGCCACAATCAGCCCCAGCATTTT. Its translation: CASSQGPGQGHNQPQHF.